Below, 23 T cell receptor beta chains from the same sample are listed, as sequenced in a study of T-cell memory formation after mild COVID-19. TCRdb called the 5' RACE reads again in MiXCR, with one record for every CDR3 protein. Of about 350,000 distinct CDR3 sequences listed, roughly an eighth are singletons. Sequencing was performed on PBMCs or a T cell subset sorted from them (not recorded which). Receptor source: a man aged 18 to 29 who had mild COVID-19 (a few samples of this study predate the infection). Cell type and time point are not known.

V is TRBV7-2 and J is TRBJ2-3; 9 nucleotides agree with TRBD2. The germline V gene encodes CDR1 SGHTA and CDR2 FQGNSA. The CDR3 totals 17 residues. V lost 1 base to trimming and J lost 5 bases; unmatched junction nucleotides: 10. CDR3 amino acids: CASSLGPAGGPVDTQYF. CDR3 bases: TGTGCCAGCAGCTTAGGCCCAGCGGGGGGCCCGGTAGATACGCAGTATTTT.

This clonotype was seen ten or more times. The chain recombines TRBV9 with TRBJ1-1; D may be TRBD1 (6 bases). This CDR3 is 14 amino acids long. Trimming stripped 0 bases from V and 10 bases from J, with 16 bases between. Per the germline V gene, CDR1 is SGDLS and CDR2 is YYNGEE. In nucleotides, the CDR3 is TGTGCCAGCAGCGTAGAACCAGGGGCCCAGTCAGCTTTCTTT. Translated: CASSVEPGAQSAFF.

This clonotype has more than one count but fewer than ten. This chain links TRBV29-1 with TRBJ2-1; TRBD1 matches at 7 bases. Losses at the gene ends were 4 bases for V and 4 bases for J; bases not matched to a gene: 7. The germline V gene has CDR1 SQVTM and CDR2 ANQGSEA. CDR3 length: 14 amino acids. CDR3: CSVGGQGVYNEQFF. The DNA for the CDR3 is TGCAGCGTTGGCGGCCAGGGGGTTTACAATGAGCAGTTCTTC.

This clonotype was recorded a few times. The chain carries TRBV7-2 and TRBJ2-7; D uncertain. There are 14 residues in the CDR3. Trimming shortened V by 0 bases and J by 2 bases, and 8 bases separated the two germline ends. Germline V gene lookup returns CDR1 SGHTA and CDR2 FQGNSA. The CDR3 DNA reads TGTGCCAGCAGCTTAGCGCCCTATCCCTACGAGCAGTACTTC. This codes for CASSLAPYPYEQYF.

The rearrangement joins TRBV5-1 to TRBJ2-3; 7 positions match TRBD1. The CDR3 length is 17 residues. The germline V gene encodes CDR1 SGHRS and CDR2 YFSETQ. V shed 4 bases, J shed 6 bases, and the junction held 17 bases outside the gene matches. The CDR3 is CASSHGTAYPRVDTQYF. The CDR3 region has the DNA TGCGCCAGCAGCCACGGGACAGCCTATCCCAGAGTGGATACGCAGTATTTT.

The rearrangement links TRBV7-9 to TRBJ2-6, with D unresolved. V dropped 5 bases and J dropped 4 bases, with 9 bases sitting between them. CDR3 size: 14 residues. Germline lookup yields CDR1 SEHNR and CDR2 FQNEAQ (reference sequence). CDR3 nucleotides: TGTGCCAGCAGCCCAGATCTCGGGGCCAACGTCCTGACTTTC. Its protein is CASSPDLGANVLTF.

J is TRBJ1-5 and V is TRBV6-1; D unresolved. The CDR3 covers 13 residues. Trimming removed 8 bases at V and 4 bases at J, with 12 bases between. In germline, CDR1 is MNHNS, CDR2 SASEGT. CDR3 nucleotides: TGTGCCAGCGGACTTATGGGAAATCAGCCCCAGCATTTT. It translates to CASGLMGNQPQHF.

The V and J genes are TRBV12-3 or TRBV12-4 and TRBJ1-1, with a weak D call TRBD1 (5 bases). V was cut by 4 bases and J by 6 bases, with 21 bases left in between. The length of the CDR3 is 16 residues. CDR3 protein: CASSSGLGGGKAEAFF. The CDR3 DNA reads TGTGCCAGCAGTTCCGGTCTCGGGGGAGGAAAGGCTGAAGCTTTCTTT.

The table lists this clonotype with a few counts. The chain links TRBV6-2 or TRBV6-3 to TRBJ2-7; no clear D. With 6 bases removed from V and 2 bases from J, the gap between germline ends came to 8 bases. The CDR3 is 12 amino acids. Per germline, CDR1 MNHEY and CDR2 SVGEGT. CDR3 protein: CASSYRTYEQYF. CDR3 DNA sequence: TGTGCCAGCAGCTACAGAACCTACGAGCAGTACTTC.

The rearrangement links TRBV4-3 to TRBJ2-2, with a weak D call TRBD2 (5 bases). Germline V gives CDR1 LGHNA, CDR2 YSLEER. Deletions cut 0 bases from V and 4 bases from J, with 9 bases between. The CDR3 covers 15 residues. The CDR3 sequence is CASSQDLASTGELFF. DNA of the CDR3: TGCGCCAGCAGCCAAGATCTAGCTAGCACCGGGGAGCTGTTTTTT.

This clonotype showed up just a few times. The chain has TRBV7-2 and TRBJ2-2; TRBD2 is a possible D gene (6 bases). Germline assignment: CDR1 SGHTA and CDR2 FQGNSA. Trimming took 5 bases from V and 4 from J, leaving 8 bases between them. The CDR3 spans 13 residues. The CDR3 DNA is TGTGCCAGCAGCCGGGACTTCACCGGGGAGCTGTTTTTT. Its translation: CASSRDFTGELFF.

The chain combines TRBV4-3 with TRBJ1-5; no reliable D call. Germline CDR1 LGHNA, CDR2 YSLEER. The CDR3 length is 15 residues. Between the trimmed V and J ends, which lost 4 bases and 0 bases, there was a span of 10 bases. Written as DNA, the CDR3 is TGCGCCAGCAGCCGGAGGCGGGCTAGCAATCAGCCCCAGCATTTT. This translates into CASSRRRASNQPQHF.

CDR3 nucleotides: TGTGCCAGCAGCTTATATGGGACCTCGACTGAAGCTTTCTTT. It codes for CASSLYGTSTEAFF. The rearrangement uses TRBV7-2 and TRBJ1-1, with a possible D match to TRBD1 (5 bases). V was trimmed by 2 bases and J by 5 bases, leaving 12 bases between them. Germline V gives CDR1 SGHTA, CDR2 FQGNSA. This CDR3 spans 14 amino acids.

The CDR3: CASSLERRGTGSFGAKNIQYF. CDR3 DNA: TGCGCCAGCAGCTTGGAAAGGAGGGGGACAGGTTCTTTCGGAGCCAAAAACATTCAGTACTTC. The V and J genes are TRBV5-1 and TRBJ2-4; 8 bases are shared with TRBD1. The J segment lost 0 bases and the V segment lost 0 bases, leaving 17 bases of the junction unmatched. This CDR3 is 21 amino acids long. The germline CDR1 and CDR2 sequences are SGHRS and YFSETQ.

The chain is built from TRBV6-1 and TRBJ2-6; D is possibly TRBD1 (6 bases). V was cut by 8 bases and J by 0 bases, with 14 bases left in between. The CDR3 is made up of 16 amino acids. The V gene's germline CDR1 is MNHNS and CDR2 SASEGT. The CDR3 spells CASFHTGFSGANVLTF. CDR3 DNA: TGTGCCAGCTTTCATACAGGGTTCTCTGGGGCCAACGTCCTGACTTTC.

This CDR3 reads CAISDPGGGYGYTF. CDR3 coding DNA: TGTGCCATCAGTGACCCCGGGGGGGGCTATGGCTACACCTTC. This rearrangement joins TRBV10-3 to TRBJ1-2; D might be TRBD1 (5 bases). Germline CDR1 ENHRY, CDR2 SYGVKD. Trimming removed 3 bases at V and 4 bases at J, with 12 bases between. The CDR3 consists of 14 residues.

This clonotype was picked up a small number of times. The genes are TRBV7-9 and TRBJ2-1; D perhaps matches TRBD2 (6 bases). The CDR3 length is 15 residues. V lost 4 bases to trimming and J lost 6 bases, with 16 bases between them. Germline V lookup: CDR1 SEHNR, CDR2 FQNEAQ (reference sequence). CDR3 region: CASSSEGRMRNEQFF. The CDR3 nucleotides are TGTGCCAGCAGCTCGGAGGGACGGATGCGCAATGAGCAGTTCTTC.

This clonotype was picked up many times. The chain carries TRBV10-3 and TRBJ2-7, with TRBD1 matching over 7 bases. This CDR3 is built from 16 residues. Germline CDR1 is ENHRY and CDR2 is SYGVKD. V lost 4 bases and J lost 7; bases outside the gene matches: 16. CDR3 in DNA: TGTGCCATCAGTGCCCCGGACAGGACTCTACGAGTAGAGCAGTACTTC. It translates to CAISAPDRTLRVEQYF.

V and J are TRBV20-1 and TRBJ2-7; unclear D gene. The CDR3 is 13 amino acids. Trimming pared 3 bases from V and 7 bases from J, leaving 16 bases between. From germline, CDR1 is DFQATT and CDR2 SNEGSKA (reference sequence). The CDR3 is CSARGWTPSEQYF. The CDR3 DNA reads as TGCAGTGCTAGGGGATGGACGCCGTCTGAGCAGTACTTC.

There are many counts of this clonotype. The rearrangement uses TRBV7-2 and TRBJ2-5; D call uncertain. Trimming pared 5 bases from V and 2 bases from J, leaving 21 bases between. This CDR3 region has 17 residues. Germline CDR1 SGHTA, CDR2 FQGNSA. The CDR3 is CASSQDPYYRPQETQYF. CDR3 in DNA: TGTGCCAGCAGCCAAGACCCTTACTACCGGCCTCAAGAGACCCAGTACTTC.

The V gene is TRBV5-1, the J gene TRBJ2-7, with D tentatively TRBD1 or TRBD2 (5 bases each). V was cut by 0 bases and J by 1 base, with 8 bases left in between. CDR3 length: 14 amino acids. The germline gives CDR1 SGHRS, CDR2 YFSETQ. This CDR3 is CASSLGDRSYEQYV. In DNA form, the CDR3 reads TGCGCCAGCAGCTTGGGGGACCGTTCCTACGAGCAGTACGTC.

The rearrangement uses TRBV6-5 and TRBJ1-1; 8 bases map to TRBD1. V lost 5 bases to trimming and J lost 4 bases; unmatched junction nucleotides: 6. CDR1 is MNHEY, CDR2 SVGAGI, per germline. The CDR3 is 14 amino acids. The CDR3 coding sequence is TGTGCCAGCAGTACGGACAGGGCTGGCACTGAAGCTTTCTTT. Protein sequence: CASSTDRAGTEAFF.

This chain joins TRBV20-1 and TRBJ1-2; D gene ambiguous. Per germline, CDR1 DFQATT and CDR2 SNEGSKA (reference sequence). The V gene lost 5 bases and the J gene lost 7 bases, with 11 bases spanning the gap. The CDR3 extends over 11 amino acids. CDR3 DNA: TGCAGTGCTGAAAATACCATTGGCTACACCTTC. Translated: CSAENTIGYTF.